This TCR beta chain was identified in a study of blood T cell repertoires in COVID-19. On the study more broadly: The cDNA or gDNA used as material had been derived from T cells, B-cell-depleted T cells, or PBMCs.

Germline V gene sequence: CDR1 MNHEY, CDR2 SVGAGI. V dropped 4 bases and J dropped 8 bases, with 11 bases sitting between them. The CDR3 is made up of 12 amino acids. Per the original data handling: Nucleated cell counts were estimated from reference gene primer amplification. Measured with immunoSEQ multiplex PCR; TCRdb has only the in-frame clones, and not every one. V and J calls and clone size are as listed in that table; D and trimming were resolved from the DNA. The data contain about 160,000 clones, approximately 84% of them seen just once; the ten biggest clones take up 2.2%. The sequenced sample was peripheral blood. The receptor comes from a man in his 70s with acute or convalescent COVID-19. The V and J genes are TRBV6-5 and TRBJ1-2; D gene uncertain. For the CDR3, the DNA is TGTGCCAGCAGTTTATCAGGTGGGGGCTACACCTTC. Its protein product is CASSLSGGGYTF.